The entry that follows covers one T cell receptor (beta chain) sequence. TCRdb's copy holds only in-frame clones and misses some; the assay was immunoSEQ multiplex PCR. The table records roughly 100,000 clones, 86% of them present only once. J was trimmed by 5 bases and V by 5 bases; bases with no gene match: 7. Germline V lookup: CDR1 MNHEY, CDR2 SMNVEV (reference sequence). The CDR3 length is 14 residues. The data are from a study of cytomegalovirus exposure and HLA in healthy donors. The receptor was derived from a woman between 18 and 29 years old in good health and CMV-seropositive. Sequences were obtained from PBMCs. This chain links TRBV27 with TRBJ2-7; 9 bases map to TRBD1. Here the CDR3 DNA reads TGTGCCAGCAGTAGAGGACAGGGGTTCCACGAGCAGTACTTC. Its translation is CASSRGQGFHEQYF.